This TCR beta chain originates from a study of shared clonotypes between healthy human individuals. Overall study results and limits: Only blood samples were collected, and tissue repertoires likely differ. Clonotypes which were not shared had lower generation probabilities than clonotypes that all four donors shared.

The CDR3 sequence is 16 residues long. Germline-derived CDR1 and CDR2 are SNHLY and FYNNEI. V dropped 7 bases and J dropped 0; count of bases not matched to a gene: 5. A remark on this clone: Its antigen remains unknown.

The protocol was immunoSEQ multiplex PCR, while the TCRdb copy is restricted to in-frame clones and leaves out a portion. The table has about 2,500,000 clones, around nine tenths seen once. The sequencing input was naive CD4+ T cells sorted from blood. Indicated subset: CD45RA+ positively selected. The receptor was isolated from a man aged 18 to 35 in good health. The chain joins TRBV2 to TRBJ2-1; 11 bases are a match to TRBD2. This chain's CDR3 is CASIGLAGSSYNEQFF. DNA of the CDR3: TGTGCCAGCATCGGACTAGCGGGCAGCTCCTACAATGAGCAGTTCTTC.